The 18 T cell receptor beta chains given below trace back to one sample, sequenced in a study of blood T cells in healthy people across ages. A second PCR, run for about 6 to 12 cycles, used a sample-barcoded 5' primer plus a J-beta primer mix. TCRdb fed the 5' RACE reads into MiXCR, producing one record per CDR3 protein. The data hold fewer than 700,000 distinct CDR3 sequences, with 47% observed a single time. The specimen was blood. The receptor source for this set is an elderly man in good health.

This clonotype was seen ten or more times. This chain joins TRBV6-6 and TRBJ1-5, with TRBD1 identical over 8 bases. V trimming: 2 bases; J trimming: 7 bases; junction bases outside the gene matches: 7. The CDR3 consists of 15 residues. Germline CDR1 MNHNY, CDR2 SVGAGI (reference sequence). The CDR3 sequence is CASSYRQGARQPQHF. The CDR3 nucleotides are TGTGCCAGCAGTTACAGGCAGGGGGCTCGGCAGCCCCAGCATTTT.

This clonotype has a single count. With a much larger clone just one base away, this may be a read error. The gene calls are TRBV14 and TRBJ1-1, with D uncertain. CDR1 SGHDN and CDR2 FVKESK come from the germline V gene. The CDR3 is 13 amino acids. The CDR3 here is CARRSSTLAEAFF. The CDR3 coding sequence is TGTGCCCGCAGGAGCTCGACCCTTGCTGAAGCTTTCTTT.

The gene calls are TRBV7-9 and TRBJ2-1; possibly TRBD2 for D (6 bases). The CDR3 is 12 amino acids. V lost 5 bases, J lost 9 bases, and 11 bases lay in between. Germline lookup yields CDR1 SEHNR and CDR2 FQNEAQ (reference sequence). The CDR3 reads CASSQTGGEQFF. For the CDR3, the DNA is TGTGCCAGCAGCCAGACCGGGGGTGAGCAGTTCTTC.

This clonotype was recorded at least ten times. The rearrangement uses TRBV12-3 or TRBV12-4 and TRBJ1-2, with 7 bases identical to TRBD1. CDR3 length equals 13 residues. After removal of 6 bases from V and 2 bases from J, the junction contained 3 bases not matched to a gene. The chain's CDR3 is CASSPGGNYGYTF. The CDR3 DNA follows: TGTGCCAGCAGCCCAGGGGGGAACTATGGCTACACCTTC.

The V and J genes are TRBV6-5 and TRBJ1-6, with D possibly being TRBD1 (5 bases). Trimming cost V 6 bases and J 5 bases, with 14 bases left between them. CDR1 and CDR2 (germline): MNHEY, SVGAGI. The CDR3 loop spans 15 amino acids. This CDR3 reads CASSPRTRNNSPLHF. The CDR3 DNA is TGTGCCAGCAGCCCAAGGACAAGGAATAATTCACCCCTCCACTTT.

The J gene is TRBJ2-5, the V gene TRBV6-6; D perhaps matches TRBD1 (5 bases). The CDR3 consists of 12 residues. Trimming removed 1 base from V and 5 bases from J, with 5 bases in between. Germline V lookup: CDR1 MNHNY, CDR2 SVGAGI (reference sequence). In DNA, the CDR3 is TGTGCCAGCAGTTACTGGGGCGAGACCCAGTACTTC. It encodes CASSYWGETQYF.

The chain couples TRBV11-1 to TRBJ2-1; TRBD2 matches at 9 bases. This CDR3 comprises 13 residues. With 1 base clipped from V and 13 bases from J, the junction kept 5 bases outside the gene matches. The germline CDR1 and CDR2 sequences are SGHAT and FQDESV (reference sequence). As DNA, the CDR3 is TGTGCCAGCAGCTTAGACCTAGCGGGATTCCAGTTCTTC. This sequence encodes CASSLDLAGFQFF.

The rearrangement links TRBV18 to TRBJ1-2; 9 bases are shared with TRBD1. V gave up 4 bases and J gave up 8 bases; unmatched junction bases: 17. In germline, CDR1 is KGHSH, CDR2 LQKENI. The CDR3 runs 17 residues. The CDR3 loop is CASSRVPQGALLEGYTF. In nucleotides, the CDR3 is TGTGCCAGCTCACGGGTACCACAGGGGGCTTTGTTGGAGGGCTACACCTTC.

This chain links TRBV4-3 with TRBJ2-7; weak D call: TRBD1 (5 bases). The germline V gene encodes CDR1 LGHNA and CDR2 YSLEER. CDR3 length: 17 amino acids. V was shortened by 0 bases and J by 0 bases, with 15 bases between the two germline ends. The CDR3 DNA follows: TGCGCCAGCAGCCAAGATAGGGGCAGGGCGAGCTCCTACGAGCAGTACTTC. Translating gives CASSQDRGRASSYEQYF.

The sample holds a few counts of this clonotype. The DNA of the CDR3 is TGCAGTGCCCCGGAGTACAATGAGCAGTTCTTC. Its translation: CSAPEYNEQFF. The chain couples TRBV20-1 to TRBJ2-1; D not resolved. The V end lost 6 bases, the J end lost 4 bases, and 7 bases lay between the germline ends. The germline V gene encodes CDR1 DFQATT and CDR2 SNEGSKA (reference sequence). The CDR3 spans 11 residues.

The J gene is TRBJ2-5, the V gene TRBV9, with TRBD2 matching over 7 bases. This CDR3 is built from 16 residues. Unmatched junction bases numbered 13, after V lost 4 bases and J lost 4 bases. Germline V gene sequence: CDR1 SGDLS, CDR2 YYNGEE. In nucleotides, the CDR3 is TGTGCCAGCAGCCATGTGACCAGCGGGGTGGTAGAGACCCAGTACTTC. It translates to CASSHVTSGVVETQYF.

The chain combines TRBV7-2 with TRBJ2-7; either TRBD1 or TRBD2 may fit D (5 bases each). Matching the DNA end better, TRBJ2-5 makes the J call doubtful. From germline, CDR1 is SGHTA and CDR2 FQGNSA. The CDR3 runs 15 residues. The DNA of the CDR3 is TGTGCCAGCAGCTTAGATGAGGGGCGCGGGGAGACCCAGTACTTC. It is translated as CASSLDEGRGETQYF.

This clonotype appeared a few times. This sequence joins TRBV11-2 and TRBJ2-4; D is uncertain. V lost 0 bases and J 9 bases, leaving 6 bases between the germline ends. The CDR3 is 12 residues long. From germline, CDR1 is SGHAT and CDR2 FQNNGV. Here the CDR3 reads CASSLDPAIQYF. The CDR3 DNA reads TGTGCCAGCAGCTTAGATCCTGCCATTCAGTACTTC.

This clonotype was counted only a few times. This sequence joins TRBV6-2 or TRBV6-3 and TRBJ2-6, with 7 bases lining up with TRBD1. Germline-derived CDR1 and CDR2 are MNHEY and SVGEGT. V lost 7 bases and J lost 0; bases outside the gene matches: 9. The CDR3 sequence is 17 residues long. CDR3 sequence reads: CASTSDRVVSGANVLTF. The CDR3 DNA reads TGTGCCAGCACTTCTGACAGGGTCGTCTCTGGGGCCAACGTCCTGACTTTC.

The chain joins TRBV15 to TRBJ2-7, with D tentatively TRBD1 (6 bases). This CDR3 region has 13 residues. Per the germline V gene, CDR1 is LNHNV and CDR2 is YYDKDF (reference sequence). Trimming pared 1 base from V and 4 bases from J, leaving 8 bases between. The CDR3 reads CATSRGRGYEQYF. For the CDR3, the DNA is TGTGCCACCAGCAGAGGCAGGGGATACGAGCAGTACTTC.

The DNA for the CDR3 is TGTGCCAGCAGTGAGTCCGACTCAACAGGGCTGTTTTTT. This codes for CASSESDSTGLFF. V usage is TRBV2 and J usage is TRBJ1-4; D is perhaps TRBD1 (6 bases). This CDR3 is 13 amino acids long. Germline assignment: CDR1 SNHLY and CDR2 FYNNEI. V lost 3 bases, J lost 14 bases, and 16 bases lay in between.

The rearrangement joins TRBV20-1 to TRBJ2-1; 7 bases agree with TRBD2. V lost 3 bases and J lost 0; bases outside the gene matches: 11. This CDR3 contains 17 residues. Germline CDR1 is DFQATT and CDR2 is SNEGSKA (reference sequence). This CDR3 reads CSARLSSGTSSYNEQFF. CDR3 nucleotides: TGCAGTGCTAGGTTGTCTAGCGGCACGAGCTCCTACAATGAGCAGTTCTTC.

As concerns this clonotype: At one boundary the junction diverges from the germline segment, which might be a read error. This chain connects TRBV5-1 to TRBJ2-2, with D possibly matching TRBD1 (6 bases). The CDR3 is made up of 15 amino acids. Germline lookup yields CDR1 SGHRS and CDR2 YFSETQ. In nucleotides, the CDR3 is TGCGCCGGCAGTTCCGACAGGCCGAACACCGGGGAGCTGTTTTTT. The encoded protein is CAGSSDRPNTGELFF.